These 18 T cell receptor beta chains share one sample of origin, sequenced in a study of shared clonotypes between healthy human individuals. Generated by immunoSEQ multiplex PCR, the TCRdb table keeps only in-frame clones and is missing some. This table has hundreds of thousands of clones, around 75% appearing once. Sequencing was performed on PBMCs. Receptor source: a woman in her thirties or forties in good health. Some clones in this sample may be carry-over from other donors' samples.

This clone was recorded at least ten times. Other DNA variants within this sample encode the same CDR3. The J gene is TRBJ2-7, the V gene TRBV30; possible D gene TRBD1, 6 bases. V was trimmed by 3 bases and J by 4 bases, leaving 19 bases between them. CDR1 is GTSNPN and CDR2 is SVGIG in the germline V gene (reference sequence). The CDR3 contains 15 residues. The DNA of the CDR3 is TGTGCCTGGAGCCAAGGACAGCGCCGGTTATACGAGCAGTACTTC. Its protein is CAWSQGQRRLYEQYF.

This clone appeared a single time. The V and J genes are TRBV19 and TRBJ2-5; TRBD2 agrees at 7 bases. Germline CDR1 is LNHDA and CDR2 is SQIVND (reference sequence). CDR3 length: 13 amino acids. Trimming at V came to 8 bases and at J to 5 bases, leaving 8 bases not matched to a gene. The DNA of the CDR3 is TGTGCCAGTCGCGGGAGTTGGCGGGAGACCCAGTACTTC. It yields the protein CASRGSWRETQYF.

This chain joins TRBV5-1 and TRBJ2-1; D is unclear. The CDR3 contains 14 residues. Germline V lookup: CDR1 SGHRS, CDR2 YFSETQ. V shed 1 base and J shed 6 bases, with 11 bases lying between them. CDR3 loop: CASSLHYRVNEQFF. CDR3 nucleotides: TGCGCCAGCAGCTTGCACTACCGGGTCAATGAGCAGTTCTTC.

V is TRBV7-9 and J is TRBJ2-1; tentative D call: TRBD2 (6 bases). Germline CDR1 and CDR2: SEHNR and FQNEAQ (reference sequence). The ends were cut back, 4 bases at V and 0 bases at J, with 10 bases in the middle. This CDR3 has 15 residues. The CDR3 DNA reads TGTGCCAGCAGCTCAGGCGGGATCTCCTACAATGAGCAGTTCTTC. It is translated as CASSSGGISYNEQFF.

The chain uses TRBV28 and TRBJ1-5; 7 bases line up with TRBD1. Trimming at V came to 2 bases and at J to 7 bases, leaving 5 bases not matched to a gene. Germline V gene lookup returns CDR1 MDHEN and CDR2 SYDVKM. The CDR3 has 14 residues. CDR3 protein: CASSLIGTAQPQHF. CDR3 sequence (DNA): TGTGCCAGCAGTTTAATCGGGACAGCACAGCCCCAGCATTTT.

The chain joins TRBV20-1 to TRBJ1-1; D gene ambiguous. The CDR3 sequence is 11 residues long. The germline CDR1 and CDR2 sequences are DFQATT and SNEGSKA (reference sequence). V was cut by 6 bases and J by 3 bases, with 8 bases left in between. In nucleotides, the CDR3 is TGCAGTGCACCCGGGGACACTGAAGCTTTCTTT. It codes for CSAPGDTEAFF.

The CDR3 sequence is CASSHTSDSNQPQHF. The CDR3 bases are TGTGCCAGCTCCCACACAAGTGATAGCAATCAGCCCCAGCATTTT. The J gene is TRBJ1-5, the V gene TRBV18; no clear D. V lost 6 bases and J lost 0, with 12 bases in between. From germline, CDR1 is KGHSH and CDR2 LQKENI. The CDR3 length is 15 residues.

The chain uses TRBV7-8 and TRBJ2-2, with D hard to call. Germline V gene sequence: CDR1 SGHVS, CDR2 FQNEAQ. There are 17 residues in the CDR3. Trimming cost V 7 bases and J 2 bases, with 20 bases left between them. The CDR3 DNA reads as TGTGCCAGCACAGACCCAAGGACCCTCACCAACACCGGGGAGCTGTTTTTT. Translated, it gives CASTDPRTLTNTGELFF.

About this clone: A junction boundary mismatches the germline segment, possibly from a read error. V gene TRBV6-1 combines with J gene TRBJ2-7; tentatively, D is TRBD1 (5 bases). CDR1 and CDR2 from the germline V gene are MNHNS and SASEGT. The length of the CDR3 is 15 residues. CDR3 protein: CASSVVDDAGSLGPF. The DNA for the CDR3 is TGTGCCAGCAGTGTCGTCGACGATGCAGGGTCTCTGGGCCCCTTC.

The chain recombines TRBV18 with TRBJ2-7; 7 nucleotides line up with TRBD1. Germline trimming cut 5 bases from V and 3 bases from J; bases unmatched to any gene: 10. The germline V gene encodes CDR1 KGHSH and CDR2 LQKENI. This CDR3 is built from 15 residues. The CDR3 DNA follows: TGTGCCAGCTCAAGACAGGGAGTCCCTGTCTACGAGCAGTACTTC. Translated, it gives CASSRQGVPVYEQYF.

The chain uses TRBV28 and TRBJ2-7, with 9 bases identical to TRBD2. Germline V gene sequence: CDR1 MDHEN, CDR2 SYDVKM. The CDR3 runs to 18 residues. With 5 bases clipped from V and 3 bases from J, the junction kept 17 bases outside the gene matches. The CDR3 DNA sequence: TGTGCCAGCAGTAACCGGCGACTAGCGGTCCCGACCGGCTACGAGCAGTACTTC. Encoded protein: CASSNRRLAVPTGYEQYF. The entire variable domain, with the rest obtained from reference TRBV28 and TRBJ2-7, is as follows: DVKVTQSSRYLVKRTGEKVFLECVQDMDHENMFWYRQDPGLGLRLIYFSYDVKMKEKGDIPEGYSVSREKKERFSLILESASTNQTSMYLCASSNRRLAVPTGYEQYFGPGTRLTVT.

The genes are TRBV7-3 and TRBJ2-3; 9 bases agree with TRBD1. J was trimmed by 5 bases and V by 5 bases; bases with no gene match: 20. CDR1 SGHTA and CDR2 FQGTGA come from the germline V gene. This CDR3 is built from 19 residues. The CDR3 DNA is TGTGCCAGCAGCCCCTACCCCGGACAGGGGAACGGCGTGCAAGATACGCAGTATTTT. Translated, it gives CASSPYPGQGNGVQDTQYF.

This rearrangement joins TRBV7-7 to TRBJ2-7; D may be TRBD2 (5 bases). CDR3 length: 13 residues. Germline V gene data show CDR1 as SSHAT and CDR2 as FNYEAQ (reference sequence). V was pared by 6 bases and J by 7 bases, with 16 bases between. For the CDR3, the DNA is TGTGCCAGCAGTGACTCGATAGGGAGAGAGCAGTACTTC. It encodes CASSDSIGREQYF.

The V and J genes are TRBV5-4 and TRBJ2-3, with TRBD1 matching 10 bases. V was clipped by 4 bases and J by 3 bases; unmatched bases: 5. The CDR3 spans 15 residues. CDR1 and CDR2 (germline): SGHNT, YYREEE (reference sequence). CDR3 coding DNA: TGTGCCAGCAGCATGGGACAGGGGACTACAGATACGCAGTATTTT. Protein product: CASSMGQGTTDTQYF.

The V and J genes are TRBV6-5 and TRBJ1-1; TRBD1 is a possible D gene (5 bases). This CDR3 contains 14 residues. CDR1 is MNHEY and CDR2 is SVGAGI in the germline V gene. Deletions cut 5 bases from V and 8 bases from J, with 18 bases between. The CDR3 sequence is CASSEGEETAEAFF. The DNA of the CDR3 is TGTGCCAGCAGTGAAGGGGAGGAGACAGCGGAAGCTTTCTTT.

The CDR3 spells CASSPAGGTGELFF. CDR3 sequence (DNA): TGTGCCAGCAGCCCAGCGGGAGGCACCGGGGAGCTGTTTTTT. This rearrangement joins TRBV7-3 to TRBJ2-2; the match to TRBD2 covers 9 bases. The CDR3 is 14 amino acids. V shed 5 bases, J shed 4 bases, and the junction held 2 bases outside the gene matches. The V gene's germline CDR1 is SGHTA and CDR2 FQGTGA. The whole variable domain, filled in from reference TRBV7-3 and TRBJ2-2, reads GAGVSQTPSNKVTEKGKYVELRCDPISGHTALYWYRQSLGQGPEFLIYFQGTGAADDSGLPNDRFFAVRPEGSVSTLKIQRTERGDSAVYLCASSPAGGTGELFFGEGSRLTVL.

The rearrangement links TRBV11-2 to TRBJ2-2; 10 nucleotides match TRBD2. The V gene's germline CDR1 is SGHAT and CDR2 FQNNGV. The junction had 1 base not matched to a gene; V was cut back by 6 bases and J by 3 bases. The CDR3 runs to 14 residues. The CDR3 region is CASRLAGHTGELFF. The CDR3 region has the DNA TGTGCCAGCAGACTAGCGGGACACACCGGGGAGCTGTTTTTT.

V gene TRBV18 combines with J gene TRBJ2-1; D gene unclear. Per germline, CDR1 KGHSH and CDR2 LQKENI. V lost 3 bases to trimming and J lost 4 bases, with 10 bases between them. This CDR3 has 14 amino acids. The CDR3: CASSPELGYNEQFF. DNA for the CDR3: TGTGCCAGCTCACCGGAATTGGGATACAATGAGCAGTTCTTC.